A single sample gave rise to the 21 T cell receptor beta chains below, sequenced in a study of T cell repertoires in cytomegalovirus infection. TCRdb analysed the reads with MiXCR anew, one entry per CDR3 protein. This table holds around 740,000 distinct CDR3 sequences, about a third found once. Sequenced sample: PBMCs. These TCRs come from a human donor in good health (CMV status not recorded). Some clones in this sample may be carry-over from other donors' samples.

As for this clonotype: It may be a read error: a sequence one base away is much more abundant. The rearrangement uses TRBV7-4 and TRBJ1-4; D ambiguous. The CDR3 runs 12 residues. Trimming took 4 bases from V and 5 from J, leaving 5 bases between them. The germline V gene has CDR1 SGHVT and CDR2 SQSDAQ. This CDR3 is CASSWVNEKLFF. The DNA of the CDR3 is TGTGCCAGCAGCTGGGTGAATGAAAAACTGTTTTTT.

V and J are TRBV20-1 and TRBJ2-3; the D is unclear. The CDR3 has 13 amino acids. Germline-derived CDR1 and CDR2 are DFQATT and SNEGSKA (reference sequence). V dropped 2 bases and J dropped 2 bases, with 8 bases sitting between them. CDR3 protein: CSARIHTTDTQYF. CDR3 coding DNA: TGCAGTGCTAGAATCCATACCACAGATACGCAGTATTTT.

This clonotype has more than one count but fewer than ten. The chain is built from TRBV4-1 and TRBJ2-3; no definite D call. CDR3 size: 12 residues. The V gene lost 0 bases and the J gene lost 6 bases, with 4 bases spanning the gap. CDR1 MGHRA and CDR2 YSYEKL come from the germline V gene. CDR3 region: CASSQDVDTQYF. CDR3 nucleotide sequence: TGCGCCAGCAGCCAAGACGTTGATACGCAGTATTTT.

The V gene is TRBV19, the J gene TRBJ2-7; TRBD2 aligns across 10 bases. Germline-derived CDR1 and CDR2 are LNHDA and SQIVND (reference sequence). V lost 6 bases and J lost 5; bases outside the gene matches: 4. The CDR3 covers 13 residues. The CDR3 DNA is TGTGCCAGTAGCGGGACTAGCGCCCACGAGCAGTACTTC. Protein product: CASSGTSAHEQYF.

This clonotype was seen a handful of times. The chain employs TRBV19 and TRBJ1-1; perhaps TRBD1 as D (6 bases). Germline V gene lookup returns CDR1 LNHDA and CDR2 SQIVND (reference sequence). V dropped 5 bases and J dropped 0 bases, with 19 bases sitting between them. The CDR3 totals 17 residues. CDR3 loop: CASSRPDRRLLNTEAFF. Here the CDR3 DNA reads TGTGCCAGTAGTCGACCCGACAGGCGTCTCCTGAACACTGAAGCTTTCTTT.

The chain employs TRBV2 and TRBJ2-3, with TRBD2 identical over 8 bases. Germline assignment: CDR1 SNHLY and CDR2 FYNNEI. V was pared by 2 bases and J by 4 bases, with 5 bases of the junction left unmatched. The CDR3 consists of 15 residues. The CDR3 nucleotides are TGTGCCAGCAGTGAAAGTCGGGGGGGGGCAGATACGCAGTATTTT. Translated, it gives CASSESRGGADTQYF.

A few counts support this clonotype. The V gene is TRBV28, the J gene TRBJ1-3; 9 bases are shared with TRBD1. The germline V gene encodes CDR1 MDHEN and CDR2 SYDVKM. The ends lost 4 bases at V and 2 bases at J; junction bases unmatched: 12. The CDR3 covers 18 residues. This CDR3 is CASSWGTGGRGAGNTIYF. Here the CDR3 DNA reads TGTGCCAGCAGTTGGGGAACAGGGGGCCGGGGAGCTGGAAACACCATATATTTT.

The gene calls are TRBV28 and TRBJ1-5; D unclear. The CDR3 has 13 residues. The germline CDR1 and CDR2 sequences are MDHEN and SYDVKM. V lost 9 bases and J lost 5, with 14 bases in between. The CDR3 region is CASGEEAYQPQHF. The CDR3, as DNA: TGTGCCAGTGGGGAAGAGGCATATCAGCCCCAGCATTTT.

The chain joins TRBV5-1 to TRBJ2-2, with D tentatively TRBD2 (5 bases). Trimming removed 6 bases from V and 5 bases from J, with 11 bases in between. Germline CDR1 reads SGHRS; CDR2 reads YFSETQ. This CDR3 has 13 amino acids. The CDR3 is CASTPDWTGELFF. For the CDR3, the DNA is TGCGCCAGCACCCCGGACTGGACCGGGGAGCTGTTTTTT. The complete variable domain, with remaining parts taken from reference TRBV5-1 and TRBJ2-2, reads KAGVTQTPRYLIKTRGQQVTLSCSPISGHRSVSWYQQTPGQGLQFLFEYFSETQRNKGNFPGRFSGRQFSNSRSEMNVSTLELGDSALYLCASTPDWTGELFFGEGSRLTVL.

This clonotype was counted ten times or more. The rearrangement links TRBV7-9 to TRBJ1-3; unclear D gene. This CDR3 is 16 amino acids long. V was shortened by 1 base and J by 0 bases, with 10 bases between the two germline ends. Germline V gene data show CDR1 as SEHNR and CDR2 as FQNEAQ (reference sequence). CDR3 sequence (DNA): TGTGCCAGCAGCTTAGGAATAGCGCGCTCTGGAAACACCATATATTTT. Translation gives CASSLGIARSGNTIYF.

CDR3 nucleotides: TGTGCCAGCAGCGCGGAATCCGGGGCTAGCACTGAAGCTTTCTTT. Protein product: CASSAESGASTEAFF. The rearrangement joins TRBV9 to TRBJ1-1, with D possibly matching TRBD1 (5 bases). Trimming removed 3 bases from V and 4 bases from J, with 16 bases in between. Per germline, CDR1 SGDLS and CDR2 YYNGEE. The CDR3 is made up of 15 amino acids.

The gene calls are TRBV7-8 and TRBJ2-3; 10 bases map to TRBD2. The J segment lost 4 bases and the V segment lost 1 base, leaving 8 bases of the junction unmatched. CDR1 is SGHVS, CDR2 FQNEAQ, per germline. CDR3 size: 17 residues. DNA of the CDR3: TGTGCCAGCAGCTTAGTTGCTAGCGGGGGTGAGGCAGATACGCAGTATTTT. It translates to CASSLVASGGEADTQYF.

The chain couples TRBV3-1 to TRBJ1-1; TRBD1 matches at 7 bases. Germline-derived CDR1 and CDR2 are LGHDT and YNNKEL (reference sequence). This CDR3 spans 15 amino acids. The V gene end was trimmed by 3 bases and the J gene end by 0 bases; junction bases not matched to a gene: 4. In DNA, the CDR3 is TGTGCCAGCAGCCAGACGGGACAGATGAACACTGAAGCTTTCTTT. Its translation is CASSQTGQMNTEAFF.

This clonotype has only a few counts. The chain employs TRBV7-9 and TRBJ1-1; TRBD1 matches at 11 bases. V shed 5 bases, J shed 1 base, and the junction held 3 bases outside the gene matches. CDR3 length: 15 amino acids. Looked up from germline, CDR1 is SEHNR and CDR2 is FQNEAQ (reference sequence). The CDR3 region has the DNA TGTGCCAGCAGCCGTGGGACAGGGGGGAACACTGAAGCTTTCTTT. Translating gives CASSRGTGGNTEAFF. Variable domain in full (rest from reference TRBV7-9 and TRBJ1-1): DTGVSQNPRHKITKRGQNVTFRCDPISEHNRLYWYRQTLGQGPEFLTYFQNEAQLEKSRLLSDRFSAERPKGSFSTLEIQRTEQGDSAMYLCASSRGTGGNTEAFFGQGTRLTVV.

The V call is TRBV20-1, the J call TRBJ2-7; TRBD2 might be the D (6 bases). CDR1 is DFQATT and CDR2 is SNEGSKA in the germline V gene (reference sequence). This CDR3 is built from 16 residues. V was clipped by 2 bases and J by 6 bases, with 23 bases between them. CDR3 nucleotide sequence: TGCAGTGCTAGAAAGAGGGAGGCCTTTGAGGGGTCCGAGCAGTACTTC. It encodes CSARKREAFEGSEQYF.

The genes are TRBV28 and TRBJ1-2; D unclear. V gave up 6 bases and J gave up 7 bases, with 9 bases separating them. Germline loops: CDR1 MDHEN, CDR2 SYDVKM. CDR3 size: 11 residues. The DNA for the CDR3 is TGTGCCAGCAGGGCGAGGAGTGGCTACACCTTC. Translated, it gives CASRARSGYTF.

This clonotype has just a few counts. The chain recombines TRBV19 with TRBJ1-2; TRBD1 might be the D (5 bases). This CDR3 region has 16 residues. Deletions cut 5 bases from V and 6 bases from J, with 22 bases between. In germline, CDR1 is LNHDA, CDR2 SQIVND (reference sequence). The chain's CDR3 is CASSYFRVTAPNGYTF. The CDR3 DNA reads as TGTGCCAGTAGTTACTTCAGGGTCACCGCGCCCAATGGCTACACCTTC.

The chain couples TRBV6-6 to TRBJ1-2; maybe TRBD1 (5 bases). This CDR3 is built from 18 residues. Germline V gives CDR1 MNHNY, CDR2 SVGAGI (reference sequence). The V end was cut by 2 bases, the J end by 4 bases, with 23 bases between. The CDR3 sequence: CASSYAPGWRGEGYGYTF. DNA for the CDR3: TGTGCCAGCAGTTACGCGCCGGGTTGGCGGGGCGAAGGCTATGGCTACACCTTC.

This clonotype was counted many times. The gene calls are TRBV7-9 and TRBJ1-1; TRBD1 is a possible D gene (5 bases). Germline V gene data show CDR1 as SEHNR and CDR2 as FQNEAQ (reference sequence). V lost 5 bases to trimming and J lost 5 bases, with 9 bases between them. The CDR3 is made up of 12 amino acids. The CDR3 DNA is TGTGCCAGCAGCCGGGGGACTACTGAAGCTTTCTTT. Translated: CASSRGTTEAFF.

This clonotype was counted many times. The chain couples TRBV7-2 to TRBJ2-7, with TRBD2 matching over 7 bases. With 2 bases clipped from V and 3 bases from J, the junction kept 1 base outside the gene matches. The CDR3 consists of 13 residues. Germline V gene data show CDR1 as SGHTA and CDR2 as FQGNSA. The CDR3 sequence: CASSLTSVYEQYF. The CDR3 DNA sequence: TGTGCCAGCAGCTTAACTAGCGTCTACGAGCAGTACTTC.

As to this clonotype: This may come from a read error, since a much larger clone is one base off. The chain carries TRBV7-4 and TRBJ2-1; 7 positions agree with TRBD1. J was trimmed by 5 bases and V by 5 bases; bases with no gene match: 9. The germline V gene has CDR1 SGHVT and CDR2 SQSDAQ. CDR3 length: 15 amino acids. The CDR3 loop reads CASSPPTGTNNEQFF. The CDR3 DNA sequence: TGTGCCAGCAGCCCACCGACAGGGACCAACAATGAGCAGTTCTTC.